These T cell receptor beta chains were read from a single sample in a study of cytomegalovirus exposure and HLA in healthy donors. Sequencing used immunoSEQ multiplex PCR; TCRdb keeps in-frame clones, though not all of them. The profile shows around 100,000 clones, roughly three quarters of them singletons. Sequencing was carried out using PBMCs. Receptors originate from a female donor in good health and CMV-seropositive. Each CDR3 is given with its conserved first and last residue. The D gene is left open where the match is weak. The size field is filled for only some rows; it gives once, few, many or a size class.

abundance | j_gene | v_gene | d_gene | CDR3aa | CDR3nt
NA | TRBJ2-7 | TRBV19 | NA | CASAQTGNLGGEQYF | TGTGCCAGCGCCCAAACAGGGAACCTAGGCGGCGAGCAGTACTTC
NA | TRBJ2-5 | TRBV30 | TRBD1 | CACTTGVDALTQYF | TGTGCCTGCACTACAGGGGTGGATGCTCTGACCCAGTACTTC
NA | TRBJ1-3 | TRBV9 | NA | CASSPGGVSGNTIYF | TGTGCCAGCAGCCCAGGAGGCGTCTCTGGAAACACCATATATTTT
NA | TRBJ2-4 | TRBV2 | NA | CASSARQGGSDIQYF | TGTGCCAGCAGTGCGCGACAGGGAGGTAGTGACATTCAGTACTTC
NA | TRBJ1-2 | TRBV29-1 | TRBD1 | CSALPRDRGNGYTF | TGCAGCGCCCTCCCCAGGGACAGGGGAAATGGCTACACCTTC
NA | TRBJ2-5 | TRBV12-2 | NA | CASRLASSATQETQYF | TGTGCAAGTCGCTTAGCCTCTAGCGCGACACAAGAGACCCAGTACTTC
NA | TRBJ2-5 | TRBV15 | NA | CATSRDRQAPPWTQYF | TGTGCCACCAGCAGAGATAGGCAGGCGCCCCCATGGACCCAGTACTTC
NA | TRBJ1-1 | TRBV6-4 | NA | CASSDSLGAGTEAFF | TGTGCCAGCAGTGACTCGCTGGGCGCGGGTACTGAAGCTTTCTTT
once | TRBJ2-7 | TRBV29-1 | TRBD1 | CSVVTRRGSFYEQYF | TGCAGCGTTGTGACCCGCAGGGGGTCTTTCTACGAGCAGTACTTC
once | TRBJ2-1 | TRBV11-2 | TRBD2 | CASSLDRASGGPVYNEQFF | TGTGCCAGCAGCTTAGATCGGGCTAGCGGGGGGCCGGTCTACAATGAGCAGTTCTTC
NA | TRBJ1-1 | TRBV30 | TRBD1 | CAWVGGATGAANTEAFF | TGTGCCTGGGTGGGGGGGGCGACAGGGGCCGCGAACACTGAAGCTTTCTTT
NA | TRBJ2-1 | TRBV9 | TRBD2 | CASSAGTGTRKYNEQFF | TGTGCCAGCAGCGCTGGTACCGGGACTAGGAAATACAATGAGCAGTTCTTC
NA | TRBJ2-1 | TRBV13 | TRBD2 | CASSVKTGTSGNEQFF | TGTGCCAGCAGCGTCAAGACTGGGACTAGCGGCAATGAGCAGTTCTTC
NA | TRBJ1-2 | TRBV19 | NA | CASSIQGGYGYTF | TGTGCCAGTAGTATTCAGGGAGGCTATGGCTACACCTTC
NA | TRBJ2-5 | TRBV18 | TRBD2 | CASSPRAVAGETQYF | TGTGCCAGCTCACCTCGTGCGGTAGCGGGAGAGACCCAGTACTTC
NA | TRBJ2-7 | TRBV6-6 | NA | CASSYVAGLSSYEQYF | TGTGCCAGCAGTTACGTCGCGGGTCTGAGCTCCTACGAGCAGTACTTC
few | TRBJ2-3 | TRBV7-9 | NA | CASNQGGGSDTQYF | TGTGCCAGCAACCAGGGGGGTGGGTCAGATACGCAGTATTTT
NA | TRBJ2-2 | TRBV5-1 | NA | CASSFVWDFNTGELFF | TGCGCCAGCAGCTTTGTTTGGGACTTCAACACCGGGGAGCTGTTTTTT
once | TRBJ2-7 | TRBV7-8 | TRBD2 | CASRATSGSFNEQYF | TGTGCCAGCAGGGCAACTAGCGGGAGTTTTAACGAGCAGTACTTC
NA | TRBJ2-1 | TRBV5-1 | TRBD2 | CASSLDVAGDFDNEQFF | TGCGCCAGCAGCTTGGATGTAGCGGGAGATTTCGACAATGAGCAGTTCTTC